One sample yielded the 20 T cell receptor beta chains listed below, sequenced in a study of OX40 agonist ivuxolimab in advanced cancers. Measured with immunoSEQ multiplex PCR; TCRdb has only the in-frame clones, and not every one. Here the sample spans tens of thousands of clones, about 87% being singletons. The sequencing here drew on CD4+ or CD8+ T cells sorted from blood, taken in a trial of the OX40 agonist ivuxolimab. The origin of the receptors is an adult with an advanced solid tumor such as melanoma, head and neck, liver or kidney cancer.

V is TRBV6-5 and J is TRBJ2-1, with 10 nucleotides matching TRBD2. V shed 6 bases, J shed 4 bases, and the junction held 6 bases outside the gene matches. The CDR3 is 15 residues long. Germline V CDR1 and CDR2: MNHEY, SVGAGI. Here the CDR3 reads CASRLTSGNYNEQFF. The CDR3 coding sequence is TGTGCCAGCAGGCTTACTAGCGGGAATTACAATGAGCAGTTCTTC.

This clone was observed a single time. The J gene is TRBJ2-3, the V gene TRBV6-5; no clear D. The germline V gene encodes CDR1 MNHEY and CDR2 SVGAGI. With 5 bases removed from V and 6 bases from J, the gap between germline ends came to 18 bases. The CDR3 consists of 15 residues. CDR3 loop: CASSPSTGSYDTQYF. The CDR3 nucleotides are TGTGCCAGCAGTCCTTCCACTGGCAGCTACGATACGCAGTATTTT.

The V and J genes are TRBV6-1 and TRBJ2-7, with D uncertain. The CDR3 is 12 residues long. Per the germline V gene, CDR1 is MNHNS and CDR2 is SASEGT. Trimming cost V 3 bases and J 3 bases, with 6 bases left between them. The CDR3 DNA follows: TGTGCCAGCAGTGATTCCGTCTACGAGCAGTACTTC. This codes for CASSDSVYEQYF.

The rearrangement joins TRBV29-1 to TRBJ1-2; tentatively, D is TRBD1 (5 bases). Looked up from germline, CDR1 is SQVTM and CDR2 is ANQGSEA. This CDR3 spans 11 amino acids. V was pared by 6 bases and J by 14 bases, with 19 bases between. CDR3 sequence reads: CSVLLDSLGTF. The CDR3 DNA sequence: TGCAGCGTCCTTCTCGACAGCTTAGGAACCTTC.

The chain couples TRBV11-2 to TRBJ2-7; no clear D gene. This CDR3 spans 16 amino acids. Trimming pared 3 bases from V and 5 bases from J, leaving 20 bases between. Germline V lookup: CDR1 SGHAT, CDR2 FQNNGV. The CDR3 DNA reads TGTGCCAGCAGCTTTGCCCTGATTGGGGTGTTCGACGAGCAGTACTTC. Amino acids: CASSFALIGVFDEQYF. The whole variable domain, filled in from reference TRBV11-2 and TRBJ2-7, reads EAGVAQSPRYKIIEKRQSVAFWCNPISGHATLYWYQQILGQGPKLLIQFQNNGVVDDSQLPKDRFSAERLKGVDSTLKIQPAKLEDSAVYLCASSFALIGVFDEQYFGPGTRLTVT.

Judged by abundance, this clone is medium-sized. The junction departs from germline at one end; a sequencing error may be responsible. In nucleotides, the CDR3 is TGTGCTAGCAGCCCTAGCGGGAGACCATACGAGCAGTACTTC. Its protein product is CASSPSGRPYEQYF. The V gene is TRBV7-7, the J gene TRBJ2-7, with 10 bases identical to TRBD2. The CDR3 is 14 residues long. Looked up from germline, CDR1 is SSHAT and CDR2 is FNYEAQ (reference sequence).

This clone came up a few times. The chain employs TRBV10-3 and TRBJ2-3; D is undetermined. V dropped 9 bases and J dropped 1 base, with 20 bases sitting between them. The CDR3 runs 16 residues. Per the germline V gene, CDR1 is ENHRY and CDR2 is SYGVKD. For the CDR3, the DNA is TGTGCCATACGGCCCCTTGGCAGCGCGGGCACAGATACGCAGTATTTT. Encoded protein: CAIRPLGSAGTDTQYF.

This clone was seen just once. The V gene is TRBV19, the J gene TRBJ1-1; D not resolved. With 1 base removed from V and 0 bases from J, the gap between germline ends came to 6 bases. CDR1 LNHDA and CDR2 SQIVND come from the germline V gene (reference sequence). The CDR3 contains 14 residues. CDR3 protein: CASSIGGLNTEAFF. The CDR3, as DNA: TGTGCCAGTAGTATAGGAGGGTTGAACACTGAAGCTTTCTTT.

Here the CDR3 reads CASSEGQGFTTEAFF. The CDR3 DNA sequence: TGTGCCAGCAGTGAAGGGCAGGGCTTTACCACTGAAGCTTTCTTT. The gene calls are TRBV2 and TRBJ1-1, with a tentative D call TRBD1 (5 bases). V lost 1 base, J lost 4 bases, and 13 bases lay in between. CDR1 is SNHLY and CDR2 is FYNNEI in the germline V gene. The CDR3 sequence is 15 residues long.

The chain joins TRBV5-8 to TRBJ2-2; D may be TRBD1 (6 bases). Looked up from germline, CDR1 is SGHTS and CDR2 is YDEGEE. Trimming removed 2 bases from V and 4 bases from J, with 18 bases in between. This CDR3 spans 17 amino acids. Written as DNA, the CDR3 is TGTGCCAGCAGCTTTTGGAGCGAGTCAGGGGTCACCGGGGAGCTGTTTTTT. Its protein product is CASSFWSESGVTGELFF.

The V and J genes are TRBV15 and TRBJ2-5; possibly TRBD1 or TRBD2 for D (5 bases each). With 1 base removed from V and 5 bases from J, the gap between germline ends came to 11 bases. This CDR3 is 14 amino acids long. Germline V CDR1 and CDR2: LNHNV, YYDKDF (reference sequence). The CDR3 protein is CATSRAEGWETQYF. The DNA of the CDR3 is TGTGCCACCAGCAGAGCCGAGGGGTGGGAGACCCAGTACTTC.

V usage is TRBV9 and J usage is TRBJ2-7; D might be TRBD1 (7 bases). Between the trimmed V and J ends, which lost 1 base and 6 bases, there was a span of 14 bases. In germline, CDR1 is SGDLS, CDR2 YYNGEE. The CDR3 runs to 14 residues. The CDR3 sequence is CASSVSYRGGEQYF. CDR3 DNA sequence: TGTGCCAGCAGCGTATCTTACAGGGGAGGCGAGCAGTACTTC.

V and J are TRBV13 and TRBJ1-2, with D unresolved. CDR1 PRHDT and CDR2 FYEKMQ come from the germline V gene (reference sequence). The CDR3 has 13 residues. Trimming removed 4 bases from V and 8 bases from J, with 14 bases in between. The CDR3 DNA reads TGTGCCAGCAGCTCCCCGCCTCTTAACGGCTACACCTTC. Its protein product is CASSSPPLNGYTF. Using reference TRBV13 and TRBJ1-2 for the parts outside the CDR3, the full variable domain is AAGVIQSPRHLIKEKRETATLKCYPIPRHDTVYWYQQGPGQDPQFLISFYEKMQSDKGSIPDRFSAQQFSDYHSELNMSSLELGDSALYFCASSSPPLNGYTFGSGTRLTVV.

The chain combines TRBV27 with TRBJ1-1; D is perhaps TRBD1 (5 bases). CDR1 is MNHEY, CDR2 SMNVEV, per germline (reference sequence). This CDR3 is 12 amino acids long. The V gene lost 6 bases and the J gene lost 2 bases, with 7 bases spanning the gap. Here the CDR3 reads CASSDSNTEAFF. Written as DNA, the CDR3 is TGTGCCAGCAGCGACAGCAACACTGAAGCTTTCTTT.

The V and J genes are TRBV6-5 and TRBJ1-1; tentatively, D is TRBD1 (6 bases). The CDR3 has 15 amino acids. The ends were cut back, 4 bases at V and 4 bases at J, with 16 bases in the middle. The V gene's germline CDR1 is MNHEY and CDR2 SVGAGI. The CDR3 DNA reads TGTGCCAGCAGTTCCACAGGGCTACTCGGCACTGAAGCTTTCTTT. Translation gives CASSSTGLLGTEAFF.

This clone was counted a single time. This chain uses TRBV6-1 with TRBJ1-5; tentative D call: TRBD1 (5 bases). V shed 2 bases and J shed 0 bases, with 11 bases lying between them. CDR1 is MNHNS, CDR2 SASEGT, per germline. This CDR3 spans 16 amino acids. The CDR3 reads CASSEWGELSNQPQHF. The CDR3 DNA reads TGTGCCAGCAGTGAATGGGGGGAACTTAGCAATCAGCCCCAGCATTTT.

The CDR3 coding sequence is TGTGCCAGCAGTTTCGGACAGGGAGAGCAGTACTTC. The encoded protein is CASSFGQGEQYF. The chain employs TRBV6-5 and TRBJ2-7, with 8 bases matching TRBD1. Losses at the gene ends were 4 bases for V and 7 bases for J; bases not matched to a gene: 3. Per germline, CDR1 MNHEY and CDR2 SVGAGI. This CDR3 contains 12 residues.

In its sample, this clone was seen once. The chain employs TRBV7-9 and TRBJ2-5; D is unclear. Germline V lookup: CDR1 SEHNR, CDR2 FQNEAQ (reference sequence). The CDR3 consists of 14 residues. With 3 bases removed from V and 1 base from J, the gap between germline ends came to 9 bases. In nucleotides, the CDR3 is TGTGCCAGCAGCTTGGTCGGCCTCCAAGAGACCCAGTACTTC. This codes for CASSLVGLQETQYF.

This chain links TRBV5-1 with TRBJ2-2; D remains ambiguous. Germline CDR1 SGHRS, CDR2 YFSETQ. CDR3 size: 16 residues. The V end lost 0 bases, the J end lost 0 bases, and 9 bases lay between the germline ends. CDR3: CASSLAAASNTGELFF. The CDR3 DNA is TGCGCCAGCAGCTTGGCGGCAGCCTCGAACACCGGGGAGCTGTTTTTT.

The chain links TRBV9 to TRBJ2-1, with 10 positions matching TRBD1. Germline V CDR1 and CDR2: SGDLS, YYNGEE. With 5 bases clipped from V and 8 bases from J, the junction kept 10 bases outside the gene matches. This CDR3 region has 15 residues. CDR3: CASSPGTGELDEQFF. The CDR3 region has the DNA TGTGCCAGCAGTCCCGGGACAGGGGAGTTGGATGAGCAGTTCTTC. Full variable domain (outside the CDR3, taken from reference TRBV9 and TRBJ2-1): DSGVTQTPKHLITATGQRVTLRCSPRSGDLSVYWYQQSLDQGLQFLIQYYNGEERAKGNILERFSAQQFPDLHSELNLSSLELGDSALYFCASSPGTGELDEQFFGPGTRLTVL.